Listed here is a single T cell receptor beta chain. Its antigen is not identified. With 60 Vbeta and 13 Jbeta primers, the PCR was carried out. Per the original methods: A later analysis counted roughly 74 million unique TCR beta chains, 9.5 million to 12 million shared. Assay: immunoSEQ multiplex PCR; the TCRdb copy retains only in-frame clones and omits some. V, J and clone size are those of that table, while D and trimming were read from the DNA. Recorded for this sample: around 140,000 clones. The entry originates in a study of cytomegalovirus exposure and HLA in healthy donors. The study's findings and limits: Available immune exposure information covered CMV serostatus only. In a later analysis, TCR association rates varied by HLA locus: DRB1 most, HLA-C fewest. Later analysis demonstrated an association between a missense DCLRE1C variant and TCR beta V- and J-gene trimming.

The CDR3 is 18 amino acids. The ends lost 0 bases at V and 5 bases at J; junction bases unmatched: 12. CDR1 is LGHNA, CDR2 YSLEER, per germline. This chain connects TRBV4-3 to TRBJ2-1; 8 nucleotides agree with TRBD2. The source material was PBMCs. The clonotype originates from a woman aged 50 to 65 in good health and CMV-seronegative. The CDR3 spells CASSQDSVGAGGNNEQFF. The CDR3 nucleotides read TGCGCCAGCAGCCAAGATAGTGTTGGGGCGGGAGGTAACAATGAGCAGTTCTTC.